Included here is one TCR beta chain sequence, with context. What it recognizes is unknown. The treatment is: 15 to 20 received Ad26.COV2.S at low or high dose, single or two shots; several received placebo; per-sample allocation not given. Sampling was performed 63 days after the first vaccine or placebo injection. Trimming pared 3 bases from V and 5 bases from J, leaving 6 bases between. The CDR3 spans 12 residues. Germline values: CDR1 MNHEY, CDR2 SMNVEV (reference sequence). The entry originates in a study of Ad26.COV2.S vaccination and SARS-CoV-2 variants. Study-level information: Intramuscular Ad26.COV2.S at 5x10^10 or 1x10^11 viral particles. Study observations and caveats: Following vaccination, spike-specific CD8+ and CD4+ T cell responses reportedly exhibited substantial breadth.

The method was immunoSEQ multiplex PCR; TCRdb's version includes in-frame clones alone and lacks a portion of them. Altogether 290,000 or so clones are present, about 89% being singletons, with the ten largest covering about 3.6%. This TCR derives from a person between 18 and 65 years old who received the Ad26.COV2.S COVID-19 vaccine or a placebo. The J gene is TRBJ2-3, the V gene TRBV27; D may be TRBD1 (5 bases). The material sequenced was peripheral blood, taken in a trial of Ad26.COV2.S vaccine versus placebo. Written as DNA, the CDR3 is TGTGCCAGCAGTTTCCAGGGAGATACGCAGTATTTT. Amino acid sequence: CASSFQGDTQYF.